The 10 T cell receptor beta chains below were found in one sample sequenced in a study of molecular identifiers for immune sequencing clone quantification. TCRdb analysed the PCR reads with MiXCR anew, one entry per CDR3 protein. Counted here are about 630,000 distinct CDR3 sequences, around 25% occurring once; the ten biggest clones make up 0.75% to 0.8%. Input material: naive CD8+ T cells from blood, with Jurkat cell RNA spiked in. The subset was: FACS-sorted CD8+CD4-CCR7+CD45RA+ naive T cells. The receptors shown here come from a human donor in good health. Some libraries in this study had Jurkat cell RNA spiked in.

This clonotype was observed at least ten times. This chain links TRBV7-9 with TRBJ2-7; 7 positions agree with TRBD1. There are 16 residues in the CDR3. Germline trimming cut 4 bases from V and 1 base from J; bases unmatched to any gene: 10. Germline values: CDR1 SEHNR, CDR2 FQNEAQ (reference sequence). CDR3 protein: CASSSPSRDSSYEQYF. The CDR3 nucleotides read TGTGCCAGCAGCTCCCCGTCCCGGGACAGTTCCTACGAGCAGTACTTC.

This clonotype has ten or more counts. This chain connects TRBV5-1 to TRBJ2-6; 7 positions match TRBD2. Trimming at V came to 0 bases and at J to 0 bases, leaving 6 bases not matched to a gene. The CDR3 extends over 18 amino acids. CDR1 and CDR2 from the germline V gene are SGHRS and YFSETQ. DNA for the CDR3: TGCGCCAGCAGCTTGGTACTAGCGATTATCTCTGGGGCCAACGTCCTGACTTTC. As protein: CASSLVLAIISGANVLTF.

With regard to this clonotype: This may come from a read error, since a much larger clone is one base off. This chain joins TRBV12-3 or TRBV12-4 and TRBJ1-6, with 7 bases identical to TRBD1. The V gene end was trimmed by 6 bases and the J gene end by 12 bases; junction bases not matched to a gene: 11. This CDR3 has 14 residues. As DNA, the CDR3 is TGTGCCAGCAGCCAGGGGGTCAGGGTTTTACCCCTCCACTTT. This sequence encodes CASSQGVRVLPLHF.

The chain uses TRBV13 and TRBJ2-7; TRBD2 matches at 8 bases. V lost 0 bases and J lost 5; bases outside the gene matches: 3. The V gene's germline CDR1 is PRHDT and CDR2 FYEKMQ (reference sequence). The CDR3 runs to 14 residues. Here the CDR3 reads CASSLGAGGDEQYF. CDR3 nucleotide sequence: TGTGCCAGCAGCTTAGGGGCGGGGGGCGACGAGCAGTACTTC.

This rearrangement joins TRBV11-1 to TRBJ2-1, with 8 nucleotides matching TRBD2. The CDR3 is 16 residues long. Germline-derived CDR1 and CDR2 are SGHAT and FQDESV (reference sequence). With 3 bases clipped from V and 2 bases from J, the junction kept 6 bases outside the gene matches. CDR3 DNA sequence: TGTGCCAGCAGCTTCCGCCGGGAGGGCCCCTACAATGAGCAGTTCTTC. It codes for CASSFRREGPYNEQFF.

This clonotype was seen a few times. The V and J genes are TRBV4-3 and TRBJ1-2, with D possibly TRBD1 on 5 matching bases. V lost 0 bases and J lost 7, with 15 bases in between. Germline assignment: CDR1 LGHNA and CDR2 YSLEER. The CDR3 extends over 15 amino acids. The DNA of the CDR3 is TGCGCCAGCAGCCAAGACAGGACACCGCTTTTTGGCTACACCTTC. Encoded protein: CASSQDRTPLFGYTF.

V is TRBV9 and J is TRBJ2-5; D call uncertain. This CDR3 spans 15 amino acids. Germline V lookup: CDR1 SGDLS, CDR2 YYNGEE. V dropped 4 bases and J dropped 0 bases, with 13 bases sitting between them. CDR3 nucleotide sequence: TGTGCCAGCAGCCCCTCCGAGTGGGACCAAGAGACCCAGTACTTC. Protein: CASSPSEWDQETQYF.

On this clonotype: With only one base between it and a far larger clone, this is likely a read error. V gene TRBV4-1 combines with J gene TRBJ2-7; TRBD2 matches at 10 bases. The CDR3 sequence is 15 residues long. CDR1 is MGHRA and CDR2 is YSYEKL in the germline V gene. The CDR3 nucleotides are TGCGCCAGCAGCCAGGGCCTAGCGGGAGCCTACGTGCAGTACTTC. Translation gives CASSQGLAGAYVQYF.

This chain connects TRBV10-3 to TRBJ2-1, with 14 bases that match TRBD2. CDR3 length: 14 amino acids. CDR1 is ENHRY and CDR2 is SYGVKD in the germline V gene. Unmatched junction bases numbered 9, after V lost 6 bases and J lost 14 bases. For the CDR3, the DNA is TGTGCCATCAGCGCCGGGACTAGCGGGAGTGCGGAGTTCTTC. Residues: CAISAGTSGSAEFF.

Regarding this clonotype: One end of the junction varies from germline; a read error may be responsible. J is TRBJ2-2 and V is TRBV7-8; maybe TRBD2 (6 bases). There are 14 residues in the CDR3. In germline, CDR1 is SGHVS, CDR2 FQNEAQ. CDR3 region: CASNLLGGSREQFF. In DNA form, the CDR3 reads TGTGCCAGCAACCTACTAGGTGGATCCCGGGAGCAGTTTTTT.